Sequencing of this T cell receptor beta chain was carried out in a study of beta chain features in type 1 diabetes. Every bit of the isolated RNA underwent reverse transcription, so sequencing read expressed TCRB transcripts. Clones were read by immunoSEQ multiplex PCR, and TCRdb kept only the in-frame ones, dropping some. The sample has hundreds of thousands of clones; 15% to 17% are singletons. The CDR3 extends over 13 amino acids. Trimming pared 1 base from V and 7 bases from J, leaving 10 bases between. CDR1 is LNHDA, CDR2 SQIVND, per germline (reference sequence). The chain joins TRBV19 to TRBJ1-2; D ambiguous. Sequenced input: naive CD4+ T cells from blood. This receptor was obtained from a man in his late teens or twenties in good health. The chain's CDR3 is CASSIVWGIGYTF. CDR3 sequence (DNA): TGTGCCAGTAGTATAGTGTGGGGTATTGGCTACACCTTC.